This T cell receptor (beta chain) originates from a study of post-analysis software for immune sequencing data. Whole-study findings and limits: Higher frequency in patients than in controls was seen for a handful of TRBV segments, with TRBV5-6, TRBV5-1 and TRBV20-1 among them.

The V gene lost 5 bases and the J gene lost 7 bases, with 8 bases spanning the gap. The CDR3 covers 11 residues. The germline V gene encodes CDR1 MNHEY and CDR2 SVGAGI. Unique molecular identifiers were present in the TCR beta cDNA libraries. TCRdb passed the PCR reads through MiXCR, listing each CDR3 protein once. Among around 500,000 distinct CDR3 sequences listed, around 34% were seen once. In its sample, this clonotype was seen a few times. Its antigen is not known. The chain is built from TRBV6-5 and TRBJ2-5; possibly TRBD2 for D (5 bases). The sequencing input was blood. The clonotype comes from a girl aged 2-17 years with multiple sclerosis. The CDR3 nucleotides are TGTGCCAGCAGTCCCGGGGTGACCCAGTACTTC. This gives the protein CASSPGVTQYF.